This T cell receptor (beta chain) stems from a study of blood T cell repertoires in COVID-19. The ends lost 1 base at V and 6 bases at J; junction bases unmatched: 13. Germline CDR1 and CDR2: LNHDA and SQIVND (reference sequence). The CDR3 contains 17 residues. As processed by the authors: Cell counts per sample came from amplifying reference gene primers. The method was immunoSEQ multiplex PCR; TCRdb's version includes in-frame clones alone and lacks a portion of them. From that table come the V and J calls and clone size; the DNA was used to work out D and trimming. The sample carries around 200,000 clones, around 83% recorded once.

The chain links TRBV19 to TRBJ1-2; TRBD1 aligns across 8 bases. The source of this sequence is a man between 35 and 55 years old with active or convalescent COVID-19. The source material was peripheral blood. The CDR3 loop is CASSIASYRGQDNGYTF. CDR3 nucleotides: TGTGCCAGTAGTATAGCGTCGTACAGGGGACAGGATAATGGCTACACCTTC.